Given below is one T cell receptor beta chain in context. What antigen it recognizes has not been identified. No per-base quality is available; no much larger clone lies one base away. The immunoSEQ Assay, a bias-controlled multiplex PCR, was used to amplify TCRbeta CDR3 regions from genomic DNA. The published analysis was carried out like this. The number of nucleated cells in each sample was estimated from the amplification of reference gene primers within the assay. Sequence reads were collapsed and filtered to measure the absolute abundance of every unique TCRbeta CDR3 rearrangement. For each sample, productive Simpson clonality was calculated as the square root of Simpson's diversity index over productive rearrangements. As stored in TCRdb, this immuneACCESS dataset retains in-frame rearrangements with V and J assigned. A fraction of the clones does not appear; measured against another copy, unresolved V genes explain less than half of the discrepancy, and the remainder lacks a known reason. V and J calls and clone size are those listed in that table; D and trimming were worked out from the DNA. The sample table contains 150,000 to 200,000 clones; only one count was recorded for 75% to 90% of them. 7.6% of the sample is taken by the ten largest.

Via the germline V gene (reference sequence), CDR1 is MNHEY and CDR2 SMNVEV. Including the terminal cysteine and phenylalanine, the CDR3 comprises 15 residues. The retained sequence is limited to the CDR3, 45 bases, with the frame set at the first base. Trimming takes 6 bases off V and 4 bases off J; junction bases not matched to a gene: 10. This specimen belongs to a study of blood T cell repertoires in COVID-19 (dated by TCRdb to about 2020). At the level of the whole study: Samples covering the acute and convalescent phases of COVID-19 were provided by collaborators in the United States, Italy and Spain. The prospective study material was composed of cDNA or gDNA derived from T cells, B-cell-depleted T cells, or PBMCs. The repertoires were made available in a free public database intended to serve as a resource for research on the immune response to SARS-CoV-2. Subjects who had been exposed to COVID-19, were actively infected with it, or had recovered from it provided the deeply sampled blood TCRbeta repertoires that made up the dataset. Where available, HLA class I and class II types were obtained from metadata supplied by the sample provider rather than from assay-based typing. The samples were drawn from two sources: the first 160 participants of the ongoing ImmuneRACE study, and 950 to 1,500 subjects contributed by 6 global collaborators. A de-identified subject ID, COVID-19 status, age in years and sex were almost always included in the sample metadata.

One collaborating source in Seattle enrolled patients while the patients were actively infected and followed the patients over time throughout the course of disease. Collaborating institutions collected whole blood in K2EDTA tubes following their own protocols. For TCRbeta analysis, collaborator samples were shipped as frozen whole blood, as isolated PBMCs, or as DNA extracted from either sample type. Overall results and qualifications from the work: Clinical and demographic metadata were provided uncurated, with the amount varying by source and participant.

This clonotype was obtained from a woman in her seventies with COVID-19, enrolled during active disease. Sequencing was done on a sample of peripheral blood. Rearrangement joined TRBV27 to TRBJ1-1, with 8 bases aligning to TRBD1. The CDR3 corresponds to CASRDENTGGTEAFF. The DNA sequence is as follows: TGTGCCAGCAGGGACGAGAATACAGGGGGCACTGAAGCTTTCTTT.